Included here is one T cell receptor beta chain sequence, with context. Its antigen remains unidentified. Genomic DNA from each subset was divided evenly over several immunoSEQ plates. Method: immunoSEQ multiplex PCR; TCRdb's copy keeps in-frame clones and lacks some. The sample contains some 580,000 clones, approximately 97% of which appear only once. The data were obtained in a study of shared clonotypes between healthy human individuals. Whole-study context: There were three CD4 naive, three CD4 memory, two CD8 naive and one CD8 memory plates per donor.

Broader study findings: What rarefaction showed was incomplete sorted-subset sequencing despite large depth.

The specimen sequenced was naive CD4+ T cells sorted from blood. As for subset: CD45RA+ positively selected. The origin of this receptor is a woman between 25 and 40 years old in good health.

CDR3 DNA: TGTGCCAGCAGCCCCGGGGGGCAAGAGACCCAGTACTTC. Amino acid sequence: CASSPGGQETQYF. J is TRBJ2-5 and V is TRBV5-5, with 7 bases matching TRBD2. The CDR3 runs to 13 residues. The trim removed 4 bases at V and 2 bases at J, leaving 2 bases unmatched. Germline CDR1 reads SGHKS; CDR2 reads YYEKEE (reference sequence).